This T cell receptor beta chain was obtained from a study of blood T cell repertoires in COVID-19 (TCRdb year 2020). Some background on the complete study: The collaborator samples originated in the United States, Italy and Spain and spanned the acute and convalescent phases of COVID-19. Where available, HLA class I and class II types were obtained from metadata supplied by the sample provider rather than from assay-based typing. Subjects who had been exposed to COVID-19, were actively infected with it, or had recovered from it provided the deeply sampled blood TCRbeta repertoires that made up the dataset. Samples came from the ongoing ImmuneRACE study (first 160 participants) plus 1,254 subjects from 6 global collaborators. The prospective study material was composed of cDNA or gDNA derived from T cells, B-cell-depleted T cells, or PBMCs. The repertoires were made available in a free public database intended to serve as a resource for research on the immune response to SARS-CoV-2. The sample metadata nearly always contained a de-identified subject ID, COVID-19 status, age in years and sex.

A note on this clone: Its antigen is not yet known. There are no base qualities to consult, and no much larger clone falls within one base.

At one collaborating source in Seattle, patients were enrolled during active infection and were followed longitudinally through the course of disease. Whole blood was collected in K2EDTA tubes by collaborating institutions according to the institutions' own protocols. For TCRbeta analysis, collaborator samples were shipped as frozen whole blood, as isolated PBMCs, or as DNA extracted from either sample type. The germline V gene (reference sequence) specifies GTSNPN as CDR1 and SVGIG as CDR2. Germline trimming amounts to 1 base on V and 7 bases on J, with 16 as the count of junction bases outside the gene matches. Counted from cysteine to phenylalanine, this CDR3 has 17 amino acids. The entry retains the CDR3 DNA only, 51 bases that are in frame from base 1. Study-wide findings and limitations: How much clinical and demographic metadata was included differed by source and by participant, and the metadata was provided uncurated.

TCRbeta CDR3 regions were amplified from genomic DNA by means of the immunoSEQ Assay, a bias-controlled multiplex PCR. As for the original processing: Within the assay, amplification of reference gene primers was used to estimate how many nucleated cells each sample contained. Sequence reads were collapsed and filtered to measure the absolute abundance of every unique TCRbeta CDR3 rearrangement. For each sample, productive Simpson clonality was calculated as the square root of Simpson's diversity index across productive rearrangements. This is the immuneACCESS table as TCRdb keeps it, with only in-frame sequences that have V and J called. A part of the clones is gone; compared with another copy, unresolved V genes explain less than half, and the rest is unexplained. For V, J and clone size, that table is used; D and trimming come from the DNA. Here the sample has 150,000 to 200,000 clones; approximately 86% occur a single time. The ten largest clones add up to 0.95% of the sample.

This clonotype was sampled from a man aged 55 to 69 with COVID-19, enrolled during active disease. The chain uses TRBV30 and TRBJ2-5; TRBD1 aligns with 9 central bases. Specimen: peripheral blood. The nucleotide sequence is given as TGTGCCTGGAGTGCGGGACAGGGCGGTGGACGGGCAGGGACCCAGTACTTC. This encodes CAWSAGQGGGRAGTQYF. Supplemented by the reference TRBV30 and TRBJ2-5 proteins around the CDR3, the complete variable domain is SQTIHQWPATLVQPVGSPLSLECTVEGTSNPNLYWYRQAAGRGLQLLFYSVGIGQISSEVPQNLSASRPQDRQFILSSKKLLLSDSGFYLCAWSAGQGGGRAGTQYFGPGTRLLVL.